The 17 T cell receptor beta chains in this list originate from one sample, sequenced in a study of T cells in localized non-small cell lung cancer. Generated by immunoSEQ multiplex PCR, the TCRdb table keeps only in-frame clones and is missing some. The sample lists under 40,000 clones, roughly 90% occurring once. The sample consisted of peripheral blood, taken before any cancer treatment. These receptors all come from a woman aged 35 to 70 with stage I lung adenocarcinoma.

The chain joins TRBV5-1 to TRBJ2-1, with D possibly matching TRBD1 (6 bases). CDR1 and CDR2 from the germline V gene are SGHRS and YFSETQ. This CDR3 is built from 14 residues. The ends were cut back, 2 bases at V and 6 bases at J, with 12 bases in the middle. CDR3 loop: CASSFRTVANEQFF. CDR3 nucleotide sequence: TGCGCCAGCAGCTTCCGGACAGTTGCCAATGAGCAGTTCTTC.

The chain employs TRBV2 and TRBJ1-3, with 8 bases identical to TRBD1. The CDR3 contains 16 residues. Looked up from germline, CDR1 is SNHLY and CDR2 is FYNNEI. V shed 3 bases, J shed 0 bases, and the junction held 4 bases outside the gene matches. The CDR3 here is CASSEGQASSGNTIYF. The DNA of the CDR3 is TGTGCCAGCAGTGAGGGACAGGCCTCCTCTGGAAACACCATATATTTT.

The CDR3 coding sequence is TGCGCCAGCAGTGAGGGCGTGGGGACCGCCCTAGGCTACACCTTC. This codes for CASSEGVGTALGYTF. The chain links TRBV10-2 to TRBJ1-2, with TRBD1 as a possible D gene (5 bases). Trimming pared 2 bases from V and 8 bases from J, leaving 18 bases between. The CDR3 is 15 amino acids. CDR1 is WSHSY, CDR2 SAAADI, per germline.

J is TRBJ1-2 and V is TRBV4-3, with a weak D call TRBD1 (5 bases). CDR3 size: 16 residues. V was pared by 4 bases and J by 7 bases, with 22 bases between. Germline V CDR1 and CDR2: LGHNA, YSLEER. CDR3: CASSRGFKGEGLGYTF. The CDR3 nucleotides are TGCGCCAGCAGCCGGGGGTTTAAGGGAGAGGGGCTTGGCTACACCTTC.

The CDR3 bases are TGTGCCAGCAGTTTATCTTCATTTGGGCCAGGACCGTACAATGAGCAGTTCTTC. Amino acid sequence: CASSLSSFGPGPYNEQFF. The chain recombines TRBV27 with TRBJ2-1, with D unresolved. V was shortened by 0 bases and J by 4 bases, with 19 bases between the two germline ends. This CDR3 has 18 residues. CDR1 and CDR2 (germline): MNHEY, SMNVEV (reference sequence).

The genes are TRBV29-1 and TRBJ2-7, with a possible D match to TRBD2 (7 bases). Trimming took off 3 bases at V and 5 bases at J, with 11 bases between the two ends. The CDR3 is 12 residues long. Germline assignment: CDR1 SQVTM and CDR2 ANQGSEA. For the CDR3, the DNA is TGCAGCGTTGATTCGGGGGGCGACGAGCAGTACTTC. The encoded protein is CSVDSGGDEQYF.

There are a few counts of this clone. V is TRBV5-4 and J is TRBJ1-4; TRBD1 is a possible D gene (6 bases). Trimming shortened V by 4 bases and J by 4 bases, and 23 bases separated the two germline ends. The CDR3 is 18 amino acids. Germline-derived CDR1 and CDR2 are SGHNT and YYREEE (reference sequence). CDR3: CASSPGGQYHAFNEKLFF. The CDR3 DNA sequence: TGTGCCAGCAGCCCGGGCGGACAGTACCACGCCTTTAATGAAAAACTGTTTTTT.

This clone was seen once. The rearrangement joins TRBV19 to TRBJ2-5; D might be TRBD1 (5 bases). The germline V and J ends were trimmed by 4 bases and 3 bases, with 12 bases remaining between them. This CDR3 region has 14 residues. CDR1 and CDR2 (germline): LNHDA, SQIVND (reference sequence). CDR3 in amino acids: CASSRGQGKETQYF. Written as DNA, the CDR3 is TGTGCCAGTAGTAGAGGACAAGGAAAAGAGACCCAGTACTTC.

The chain couples TRBV7-6 to TRBJ2-5; 14 nucleotides match TRBD2. J gave up 1 base and V 5 bases, and 3 bases lay outside the gene matches. Germline V CDR1 and CDR2: SGHVS, FNYEAQ. The CDR3 length is 16 residues. Here the CDR3 DNA reads TGTGCCAGCAGCCTTGGACTAGCGGGGGGCCAAGAGACCCAGTACTTC. This sequence encodes CASSLGLAGGQETQYF.

The chain carries TRBV5-8 and TRBJ1-6; TRBD1 agrees at 8 bases. The CDR3 is 20 amino acids. The germline V gene has CDR1 SGHTS and CDR2 YDEGEE. The V gene end was trimmed by 2 bases and the J gene end by 0 bases; junction bases not matched to a gene: 13. The CDR3 reads CASSFRTGLSRSSYNSPLHF. CDR3 DNA: TGTGCCAGCAGCTTCCGGACAGGGCTTTCACGGAGCTCCTATAATTCACCCCTCCACTTT.

V gene TRBV19 combines with J gene TRBJ2-7; D not resolved. The CDR3 contains 14 residues. V was pared by 1 base and J by 6 bases, with 13 bases between. Looked up from germline, CDR1 is LNHDA and CDR2 is SQIVND (reference sequence). The CDR3 region has the DNA TGTGCCAGTAGTATAGCGCCAGGTACGGGCGAGCAGTACTTC. Its protein is CASSIAPGTGEQYF.

The chain couples TRBV6-5 to TRBJ2-7, with 8 positions matching TRBD1. Germline V gene data show CDR1 as MNHEY and CDR2 as SVGAGI. Trimming cost V 2 bases and J 4 bases; bases outside gene matches: 4. The length of the CDR3 is 14 residues. CDR3 sequence (DNA): TGTGCCAGCAGTTACGGCAGGGGGCGGTACGAGCAGTACTTC. Amino acids: CASSYGRGRYEQYF.

V gene TRBV7-2 combines with J gene TRBJ2-5, with 8 bases fitting TRBD1. Germline values: CDR1 SGHTA, CDR2 FQGNSA. The CDR3 is 15 amino acids. With 6 bases clipped from V and 5 bases from J, the junction kept 11 bases outside the gene matches. For the CDR3, the DNA is TGTGCCAGCAGACTCACGGACAGGGCGATTGAGACCCAGTACTTC. Protein: CASRLTDRAIETQYF.

The genes are TRBV21-1 and TRBJ1-2. TRBV21-1 is designated a pseudogene. The CDR3 extends over 14 amino acids. CDR3 region: CASSRSDPNYGYTF. In DNA, the CDR3 is TGTGCCAGCAGCAGGAGCGACCCTAACTATGGCTACACCTTC.

V and J are TRBV7-6 and TRBJ2-1; the D gene could be TRBD1 or TRBD2 (5 bases each). The CDR3 has 14 amino acids. Trimming removed 4 bases from V and 5 bases from J, with 12 bases in between. Germline V gene lookup returns CDR1 SGHVS and CDR2 FNYEAQ. The CDR3 DNA follows: TGTGCCAGCAGCTCCCGCCAGGGACACAATGAGCAGTTCTTC. Its translation: CASSSRQGHNEQFF.

This chain links TRBV30 with TRBJ2-1; unclear D gene. The V end was cut by 3 bases, the J end by 3 bases, with 15 bases between. The CDR3 totals 15 residues. The germline gives CDR1 GTSNPN, CDR2 SVGIG (reference sequence). The CDR3 DNA reads as TGTGCCTGGAGGACGGGCAGGTCTTACTACAATGAGCAGTTCTTC. Translated, it gives CAWRTGRSYYNEQFF.

The rearrangement joins TRBV4-1 to TRBJ2-7, with a possible D match to TRBD1 (5 bases). The germline CDR1 and CDR2 sequences are MGHRA and YSYEKL. This CDR3 has 19 amino acids. V dropped 1 base and J dropped 3 bases, with 25 bases sitting between them. CDR3 DNA sequence: TGCGCCAGCAGCCAAGTGGTCCAGGGCCGCCCTCCTCTACTCTACGAGCAGTACTTC. This gives the protein CASSQVVQGRPPLLYEQYF.